This T cell receptor (beta chain) was recovered during a study of blood T cells in healthy people across ages. This clonotype was detected only a few times. Primers used in a second PCR of about 6 to 11 cycles were a sample-barcoded 5' primer and a J-beta primer mix. TCRdb used MiXCR to reprocess the 5' RACE reads, holding one entry per CDR3 protein. The data show approximately 670,000 distinct CDR3 sequences, with approximately 40% seen just once and about 32% held by the top ten. The receptor's source is a man at least 80 years old in good health. Sequenced input: blood.

As DNA, the CDR3 is TGTGCCAGCAGGGGGGGACGTCCCCAAGAGACCCAGTACTTC. This encodes CASRGGRPQETQYF. V gene TRBV6-2 or TRBV6-3 combines with J gene TRBJ2-5; possible D gene TRBD2, 6 bases. Trimming took 6 bases from V and 1 from J, leaving 12 bases between them. Germline lookup yields CDR1 MNHEY and CDR2 SVGEGT. CDR3 length equals 14 residues.